This entry is about one T cell receptor beta chain. Antigen: not known. The data stem from a study of cytomegalovirus exposure and HLA in healthy donors. Study background: An earlier analysis found some 100 million unique TCR beta sequences from 150 million to 200 million T cells.

Overall study results and limits: Later analysis found that TCR beta chains associated with HLA were more clonally expanded than other, equally common chains. Compared with the roughly 700-donor mean, an Asian-associated ancestry cluster reportedly had fewer N-insertions, according to a later analysis.

The PCR had 60 Vbeta and 13 Jbeta primers. TCRdb keeps only in-frame clones here, not all; method: immunoSEQ multiplex PCR. The table has some 110,000 clones, more than 65% seen once; the top ten hold about 6.1%. What was sequenced was PBMCs. This receptor was taken from a woman aged 45-59 years in good health and CMV-seropositive.

The CDR3 region has the DNA TGTGCCAGCAGTATAGGACACCCTAGCAATCAGCCCCAGCATTTT. It is translated as CASSIGHPSNQPQHF. The chain combines TRBV27 with TRBJ1-5; weak D call: TRBD1 (5 bases). The V end lost 5 bases, the J end lost 0 bases, and 11 bases lay between the germline ends. From germline, CDR1 is MNHEY and CDR2 SMNVEV (reference sequence). The CDR3 length is 15 residues.